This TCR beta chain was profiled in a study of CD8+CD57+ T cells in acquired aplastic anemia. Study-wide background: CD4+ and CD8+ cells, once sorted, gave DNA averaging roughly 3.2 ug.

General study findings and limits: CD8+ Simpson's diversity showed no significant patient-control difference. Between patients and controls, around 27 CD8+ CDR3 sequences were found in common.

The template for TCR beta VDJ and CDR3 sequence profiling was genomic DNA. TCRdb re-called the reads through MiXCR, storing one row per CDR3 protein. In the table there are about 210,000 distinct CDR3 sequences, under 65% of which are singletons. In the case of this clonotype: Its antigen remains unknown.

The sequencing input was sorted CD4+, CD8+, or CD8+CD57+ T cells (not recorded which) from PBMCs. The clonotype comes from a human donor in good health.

The CDR3 region is CSATTGSAETQYF. The CDR3 region has the DNA TGCAGTGCGACGACAGGGTCCGCAGAGACCCAGTACTTC. The chain couples TRBV20-1 to TRBJ2-5, with TRBD1 identical over 7 bases. The V and J ends lost 6 bases and 4 bases, in that order; junction bases with no gene match: 8. Per germline, CDR1 DFQATT and CDR2 SNEGSKA (reference sequence). This CDR3 comprises 13 residues.